This T cell receptor beta chain was identified during a study of metastatic and nonmetastatic thyroid tumors. For the study at large: Samples came from malignant and benign thyroid patients, and repertoires were compared across blood and tumor or nodule tissue.

Under the authors' procedure: Researchers built a distant-metastasis classifier for papillary thyroid cancer that drew on CDR3 differences across clinicopathological groups. TCRdb used MiXCR to call clones anew from the PCR reads. V and J calls and clone size were set by TCRdb, not the authors. The sample includes about 6,900 clones, roughly a quarter of them seen just once. Trimming took 2 bases from V and 2 from J, leaving 6 bases between them. Looked up from germline, CDR1 is SGHVS and CDR2 is FQNEAQ. CDR3 length: 13 amino acids. Every patient was untreated before thyroid surgery. Overall study results and limits: Significantly higher TCR beta diversity was reportedly seen in malignant thyroid tumors than benign nodules, in blood and tumor.

This clone is judged medium-sized. Its antigen is unidentified. The clonotype was recovered from a male donor with papillary thyroid cancer or a benign thyroid nodule (not recorded which). Some clones in this sample may be carry-over from other donors' samples. The chain carries TRBV7-8 and TRBJ2-5, with D unclear. Source material: adjacent normal tissue. In DNA form, the CDR3 reads TGTGCCAGCAGCTTAACAGAGCAAGAGACCCAGTACTTC. The encoded protein is CASSLTEQETQYF. The whole variable domain, filled in from reference TRBV7-8 and TRBJ2-5, reads GAGVSQSPRYKVAKRGQDVALRCDPISGHVSLFWYQQALGQGPEFLTYFQNEAQLDKSGLPSDRFFAERPEGSVSTLKIQRTQQEDSAVYLCASSLTEQETQYFGPGTRLLVL.